The clone carrying this TCR beta chain was seen just once. Germline V gives CDR1 MGHDK, CDR2 SYGVNS. The V gene lost 4 bases and the J gene lost 7 bases, with 19 bases spanning the gap. This CDR3 region has 16 residues. It was during active infection that Seattle patients were enrolled and then longitudinally followed. This record belongs to a study of blood T cell repertoires in COVID-19. Study as a whole: Acute-phase and convalescent COVID-19 samples originated in the United States, Italy and Spain.

How the authors handled the data: The authors estimated nucleated cell counts from reference gene primer amplification. Sequencing was performed with immunoSEQ multiplex PCR; in TCRdb, only in-frame clones are kept and a portion is missing. That table supplies the V and J calls and clone size; D and trimming were determined from the DNA. The sample holds fewer than 350,000 clones, more than 80% seen once. Input material: peripheral blood. The V and J genes are TRBV25-1 and TRBJ1-4, with D possibly matching TRBD1 (6 bases). This sequence originates from a woman aged 25 to 39 with COVID-19, enrolled during active disease. The CDR3 region is CASSGTGTPAPEKLFF. The CDR3 region has the DNA TGTGCCAGCAGTGGGACCGGGACACCCGCTCCTGAAAAACTGTTTTTT.